The 32 T cell receptor beta chains below come from one sample, sequenced in a study of OX40 agonist ivuxolimab in advanced cancers. Clones were sequenced by immunoSEQ multiplex PCR, and TCRdb holds only the in-frame ones, with some missing. The table lists about 12,000 clones, about 85% of them singletons. Here the sequenced sample was CD4+ or CD8+ T cells sorted from blood, taken in a trial of the OX40 agonist ivuxolimab. These receptor sequences come from an adult with an advanced solid tumor such as melanoma, head and neck, liver or kidney cancer.

The chain is built from TRBV2 and TRBJ2-3; D is uncertain. The CDR3 has 14 residues. In germline, CDR1 is SNHLY, CDR2 FYNNEI. The germline V and J ends were trimmed by 6 bases and 4 bases, with 14 bases remaining between them. The CDR3 is CASSPRELADTQYF. CDR3 sequence (DNA): TGTGCCAGCAGCCCCCGAGAGTTAGCAGATACGCAGTATTTT.

This chain links TRBV2 with TRBJ2-3; the match to TRBD2 covers 11 bases. The CDR3 extends over 15 amino acids. V dropped 4 bases and J dropped 5; count of bases not matched to a gene: 5. Germline V lookup: CDR1 SNHLY, CDR2 FYNNEI. The DNA for the CDR3 is TGTGCCAGCAGTGGGGGGCTAGCGGGAGGAGATACGCAGTATTTT. Its protein product is CASSGGLAGGDTQYF.

The chain carries TRBV19 and TRBJ2-1, with D uncertain. Germline V lookup: CDR1 LNHDA, CDR2 SQIVND (reference sequence). The V and J ends lost 4 bases and 3 bases respectively, with 7 bases between them. CDR3 length equals 13 residues. The CDR3 sequence is CASSTVNYNEQFF. The CDR3 region has the DNA TGTGCCAGTAGTACCGTCAACTACAATGAGCAGTTCTTC.

This chain links TRBV11-1 with TRBJ2-7; 10 bases match TRBD1. The CDR3 is made up of 14 amino acids. J lost 4 bases, V lost 3 bases, and 3 bases had no gene match. Germline lookup yields CDR1 SGHAT and CDR2 FQDESV (reference sequence). The CDR3 DNA reads TGTGCCAGCAGCTTCGGGACAGGGGAATACGAGCAGTACTTC. Translation gives CASSFGTGEYEQYF.

The chain couples TRBV7-9 to TRBJ2-1; 11 bases line up with TRBD2. The CDR3 is made up of 17 amino acids. Trimming at V came to 5 bases and at J to 1 base, leaving 7 bases not matched to a gene. Germline V gene lookup returns CDR1 SEHNR and CDR2 FQNEAQ (reference sequence). The CDR3 reads CASSPSRLAGSYNEQFF. The CDR3 DNA is TGTGCCAGCAGCCCTTCACGACTAGCGGGATCCTACAATGAGCAGTTCTTC.

V and J are TRBV5-4 and TRBJ2-3, with TRBD2 matching over 15 bases. With V trimmed by 3 bases and J by 5 bases, 1 base remained unmatched. The CDR3 spans 15 residues. The germline gives CDR1 SGHNT, CDR2 YYREEE (reference sequence). Here the CDR3 reads CASSSGLAGGDTQYF. CDR3 DNA: TGTGCCAGCAGCTCGGGACTAGCGGGAGGAGATACGCAGTATTTT.

The chain has TRBV5-6 and TRBJ2-4; D might be TRBD1 (7 bases). Looked up from germline, CDR1 is SGHDT and CDR2 is YYEEEE. There are 13 residues in the CDR3. V lost 4 bases to trimming and J lost 8 bases, with 13 bases between them. CDR3 loop: CASSPSRGDIQYF. DNA of the CDR3: TGTGCCAGCAGCCCATCCAGGGGGGACATTCAGTACTTC.

V usage is TRBV28 and J usage is TRBJ2-5; 8 nucleotides agree with TRBD2. V shed 2 bases and J 1 base; nucleotides not matched to a gene: 6. This CDR3 has 16 amino acids. Germline values: CDR1 MDHEN, CDR2 SYDVKM. The CDR3 sequence is CASSLRGTSVQETQYF. Written as DNA, the CDR3 is TGTGCCAGCAGTTTAAGGGGGACTAGTGTCCAAGAGACCCAGTACTTC.

The chain combines TRBV27 with TRBJ2-2; D possibly matches TRBD1 or TRBD2 (5 bases each). This CDR3 region has 14 residues. Germline CDR1 is MNHEY and CDR2 is SMNVEV (reference sequence). V was shortened by 6 bases and J by 4 bases, with 12 bases between the two germline ends. CDR3 sequence reads: CASSPGTATGELFF. DNA of the CDR3: TGTGCCAGCAGCCCGGGGACGGCCACCGGGGAGCTGTTTTTT.

The chain is built from TRBV16 and TRBJ2-7; TRBD2 aligns across 9 bases. The CDR3 covers 19 residues. The trim removed 4 bases at V and 3 bases at J, leaving 19 bases unmatched. Germline V gene data show CDR1 as KGHSY and CDR2 as FQNENV. This CDR3 reads CASSRYGGISGGDLYEQYF. The CDR3 DNA follows: TGTGCCAGCAGCCGTTATGGGGGTATTAGCGGGGGTGACCTCTACGAGCAGTACTTC. Filled out from reference TRBV16 and TRBJ2-7, the complete variable domain reads GEEVAQTPKHLVRGEGQKAKLYCAPIKGHSYVFWYQQVLKNEFKFLISFQNENVFDETGMPKERFSAKCLPNSPCSLEIQATKLEDSAVYFCASSRYGGISGGDLYEQYFGPGTRLTVT.

The chain uses TRBV2 and TRBJ1-1; 9 nucleotides line up with TRBD1. The ends lost 6 bases at V and 2 bases at J; junction bases unmatched: 4. The length of the CDR3 is 14 residues. Per germline, CDR1 SNHLY and CDR2 FYNNEI. CDR3 sequence: CASRPTGGNTEAFF. Here the CDR3 DNA reads TGTGCCAGCAGACCGACAGGGGGAAACACTGAAGCTTTCTTT.

CDR3 sequence: CASSLLAGGPDTQYF. In nucleotides, the CDR3 is TGTGCCAGCAGCCTACTAGCGGGGGGGCCAGATACGCAGTATTTT. The chain recombines TRBV11-2 with TRBJ2-3, with 13 nucleotides matching TRBD2. The CDR3 sequence is 15 residues long. V dropped 5 bases and J dropped 4; count of bases not matched to a gene: 3. Germline V gene data show CDR1 as SGHAT and CDR2 as FQNNGV.

This chain links TRBV5-1 with TRBJ1-3; TRBD1 aligns across 8 bases. Losses at the gene ends were 0 bases for V and 2 bases for J; bases not matched to a gene: 1. The CDR3 runs 15 residues. The germline V gene encodes CDR1 SGHRS and CDR2 YFSETQ. The CDR3 region has the DNA TGCGCCAGCAGCTTGGGGACAGGGCCTGGAAACACCATATATTTT. Translated, it gives CASSLGTGPGNTIYF.

J is TRBJ1-1 and V is TRBV19, with a tentative D call TRBD1 (6 bases). V was shortened by 3 bases and J by 4 bases, with 12 bases between the two germline ends. Germline V gives CDR1 LNHDA, CDR2 SQIVND (reference sequence). The CDR3 has 14 residues. The CDR3 spells CASSIGGAITEAFF. As DNA, the CDR3 is TGTGCCAGTAGTATTGGGGGGGCAATCACTGAAGCTTTCTTT.

The chain links TRBV19 to TRBJ2-5, with D perhaps matching TRBD1 (5 bases). Trimming took off 1 base at V and 1 base at J, with 16 bases between the two ends. The CDR3 loop spans 17 amino acids. CDR1 is LNHDA and CDR2 is SQIVND in the germline V gene (reference sequence). The CDR3, as DNA: TGTGCCAGTAGTATAGGGAACCTGGGGCTCATCCAAGAGACCCAGTACTTC. Translation: CASSIGNLGLIQETQYF.

This clone was seen a few times. The chain joins TRBV19 to TRBJ1-5; D remains unclear. Trimming stripped 2 bases from V and 0 bases from J, with 11 bases between. CDR1 is LNHDA, CDR2 SQIVND, per germline (reference sequence). CDR3 length: 16 residues. The DNA for the CDR3 is TGTGCCAGTAGTATACTGCAGGCGTATAGCAATCAGCCCCAGCATTTT. This translates into CASSILQAYSNQPQHF.

This clone showed up just a few times. J is TRBJ2-2 and V is TRBV6-1, with D perhaps matching TRBD2 (5 bases). V lost 1 base to trimming and J lost 6 bases, with 12 bases between them. This CDR3 has 15 residues. Germline V gene lookup returns CDR1 MNHNS and CDR2 SASEGT. CDR3 sequence (DNA): TGTGCCAGCAGTGAAGGAGATTTTAGCGCCGGGGAGCTGTTTTTT. Its translation: CASSEGDFSAGELFF.

The chain employs TRBV5-6 and TRBJ2-7; tentatively, D is TRBD1 (6 bases). The CDR3 has 14 amino acids. In germline, CDR1 is SGHDT, CDR2 YYEEEE. Trimming removed 0 bases from V and 6 bases from J, with 13 bases in between. The CDR3: CASSLGTENGEQYF. CDR3 coding DNA: TGTGCCAGCAGCTTGGGGACAGAGAATGGCGAGCAGTACTTC.

This sequence joins TRBV2 and TRBJ2-7, with D possibly TRBD1 on 6 matching bases. This CDR3 comprises 14 residues. Trimming pared 6 bases from V and 0 bases from J, leaving 12 bases between. Germline CDR1 and CDR2: SNHLY and FYNNEI. The CDR3 here is CASRFHRASYEQYF. Written as DNA, the CDR3 is TGTGCCAGCAGATTCCACAGGGCCTCCTACGAGCAGTACTTC.

The V and J genes are TRBV2 and TRBJ1-1; weak D call: TRBD1 (5 bases). CDR1 and CDR2 (germline): SNHLY, FYNNEI. The V end was cut by 1 base, the J end by 3 bases, with 6 bases between. The CDR3 contains 13 residues. The CDR3 spells CASSEEGHTEAFF. The CDR3 DNA reads TGTGCCAGCAGTGAAGAGGGGCACACTGAAGCTTTCTTT.

By share, this clone counts as medium-sized. The rearrangement links TRBV12-5 to TRBJ1-1, with a tentative D call TRBD1 (5 bases). V lost 6 bases, J lost 4 bases, and 12 bases lay in between. Germline V gene lookup returns CDR1 LGHNT and CDR2 FRNRAP. The CDR3 sequence is 13 residues long. The CDR3 nucleotides are TGTGCTAGTGGCCTGGGGGGATTCACTGAAGCTTTCTTT. This encodes CASGLGGFTEAFF.

The rearrangement joins TRBV10-3 to TRBJ2-1, with 14 positions matching TRBD2. This CDR3 spans 19 amino acids. V shed 6 bases, J shed 1 base, and the junction held 11 bases outside the gene matches. The germline CDR1 and CDR2 sequences are ENHRY and SYGVKD. CDR3 sequence reads: CAISPEGLAGDRSYNEQFF. The CDR3 coding sequence is TGTGCCATCAGCCCGGAGGGACTAGCGGGAGATAGGTCCTACAATGAGCAGTTCTTC.

The V and J genes are TRBV9 and TRBJ1-3; perhaps TRBD1 as D (6 bases). The CDR3 consists of 14 residues. Deletions cut 0 bases from V and 4 bases from J, with 8 bases between. Germline V lookup: CDR1 SGDLS, CDR2 YYNGEE. CDR3 loop: CASSVGTVGNTIYF. CDR3 bases: TGTGCCAGCAGCGTAGGGACAGTGGGAAACACCATATATTTT.

J is TRBJ1-1 and V is TRBV6-6; D is possibly TRBD1 (6 bases). CDR3 length equals 15 residues. In germline, CDR1 is MNHNY, CDR2 SVGAGI (reference sequence). V was shortened by 0 bases and J by 0 bases, with 8 bases between the two germline ends. The CDR3 sequence is CASSYSQGMNTEAFF. In DNA, the CDR3 is TGTGCCAGCAGTTACTCCCAGGGGATGAACACTGAAGCTTTCTTT.

The V gene is TRBV5-4, the J gene TRBJ2-1; 10 positions match TRBD2. CDR1 is SGHNT, CDR2 YYREEE, per germline (reference sequence). Losses at the gene ends were 2 bases for V and 7 bases for J; bases not matched to a gene: 6. CDR3 size: 15 residues. CDR3 nucleotides: TGTGCCAGCAGCTTAGTCCCTAGCGGGAGAAATGAGCAGTTCTTC. Protein: CASSLVPSGRNEQFF.

This clone came up once. The V call is TRBV5-1, the J call TRBJ2-7, with TRBD1 matching over 7 bases. V trimming: 0 bases; J trimming: 0 bases; junction bases outside the gene matches: 12. Looked up from germline, CDR1 is SGHRS and CDR2 is YFSETQ. The CDR3 extends over 18 amino acids. The CDR3 DNA follows: TGCGCCAGCAGCTTGGAACAGTCCCGCTGGACAGGCTCCTACGAGCAGTACTTC. This encodes CASSLEQSRWTGSYEQYF.

The chain is built from TRBV2 and TRBJ2-5; 11 bases map to TRBD2. CDR1 and CDR2 (germline): SNHLY, FYNNEI. Trimming removed 1 base from V and 1 base from J; junction bases left unmatched: 2. The CDR3 has 16 amino acids. The CDR3 spells CASSEGLAGLQETQYF. The DNA of the CDR3 is TGTGCCAGCAGTGAAGGACTAGCGGGGCTCCAAGAGACCCAGTACTTC.

The chain recombines TRBV5-5 with TRBJ2-1, with TRBD2 identical over 7 bases. Germline V gene lookup returns CDR1 SGHKS and CDR2 YYEKEE (reference sequence). The CDR3 is 17 amino acids. With 0 bases clipped from V and 0 bases from J, the junction kept 6 bases outside the gene matches. CDR3 in amino acids: CASSLARGEGSYNEQFF. Here the CDR3 DNA reads TGTGCCAGCAGCTTGGCCCGCGGGGAGGGCTCCTACAATGAGCAGTTCTTC.

The chain links TRBV4-1 to TRBJ1-2; D is uncertain. Trimming took 4 bases from V and 5 from J, leaving 14 bases between them. CDR3 length: 14 amino acids. Germline V lookup: CDR1 MGHRA, CDR2 YSYEKL. CDR3 loop: CASSPATEAYGYTF. DNA for the CDR3: TGCGCCAGCAGCCCCGCGACGGAGGCATATGGCTACACCTTC.

This clone was counted only a few times. Here the CDR3 reads CAVFTSPRDRGPGYTF. The CDR3 nucleotides read TGTGCCGTTTTTACCTCCCCCCGGGACAGGGGACCTGGCTACACCTTC. The rearrangement links TRBV6-6 to TRBJ1-2, with TRBD1 identical over 10 bases. Germline V gene sequence: CDR1 MNHNY, CDR2 SVGAGI (reference sequence). The CDR3 has 16 residues. Losses at the gene ends were 11 bases for V and 7 bases for J; bases not matched to a gene: 19.

The chain combines TRBV13 with TRBJ1-5, with a possible D match to TRBD1 (6 bases). V was trimmed by 0 bases and J by 4 bases, leaving 10 bases between them. The germline CDR1 and CDR2 sequences are PRHDT and FYEKMQ (reference sequence). The CDR3 covers 15 residues. The CDR3 bases are TGTGCCAGCAGCTTAGGGCAGGGGATGAATCAGCCCCAGCATTTT. It yields the protein CASSLGQGMNQPQHF.

The chain uses TRBV6-1 and TRBJ1-5; D might be TRBD1 (6 bases). Germline CDR1 is MNHNS and CDR2 is SASEGT. The CDR3 runs 13 residues. Trimming removed 3 bases at V and 6 bases at J, with 9 bases between. This CDR3 is CASSDNRAQPQHF. The CDR3 coding sequence is TGTGCCAGCAGTGACAACAGGGCTCAGCCCCAGCATTTT.